A selection of T cell receptor beta chains follows, all from one sample in a study of T-cell memory formation after mild COVID-19. TCRdb re-called the 5' RACE reads through MiXCR, storing one row per CDR3 protein. The sample contains 45,000 to 55,000 distinct CDR3 sequences, approximately 7% of which appear only once. Sequencing was carried out using PBMCs or a T cell subset sorted from them (not recorded which). These receptors originate from a man aged 18 to 30 who had mild COVID-19 (a few samples of this study predate the infection). Cell type and time point are not known. CDR3s include the opening cysteine and the closing phenylalanine or tryptophan. Clone sizes are given selectively: once, few, many, or a class where the clone is expanded.

V	J	size	CDR3
TRBV7-2	TRBJ2-5	many	CASSLMDGQETQYF
TRBV11-2	TRBJ1-4	many	CASSSRAGTEFREKLFF
TRBV3-1	TRBJ2-1	-	CASSQRGGTGEQFF
TRBV6-2/TRBV6-3	TRBJ1-2	few	CASTLRGAGGSGYTF
TRBV7-2	TRBJ2-1	many	CASSLGAGDNEQFF
TRBV6-5	TRBJ2-3	many	CASSAQGTSTDTQYF
TRBV6-2/TRBV6-3	TRBJ2-5	few	CASSSRGKETQYF
TRBV10-3	TRBJ2-7	many	CAISESGSYEQYF
TRBV18	TRBJ1-5	few	CASSPTNSNQPQHF
TRBV19	TRBJ2-6	-	CASSPPPAASGANVLTF
TRBV4-2	TRBJ2-5	many	CASSQATGGGETQYF
TRBV20-1	TRBJ1-1	few	CSAGGSRGTEAFF
TRBV7-3	TRBJ2-2	many	CASSSPNTGELFF
TRBV5-1	TRBJ1-6	many	CASSLDGIDSPLHF
TRBV4-2	TRBJ2-3	-	CASSPRQGSTDTQYF
TRBV9	TRBJ1-4	-	CASSDRYRGLHEKLFF
TRBV18	TRBJ1-1	-	CASSRAGLNTEAFF
TRBV4-1	TRBJ2-1	many	CASSPGLLGNEQFF
TRBV7-2	TRBJ1-1	many	CASSLGQGQITEAFF
TRBV20-1	TRBJ1-6	-	CSARSEGSSSPLHF
TRBV7-2	TRBJ1-6	few	CASSLLLVSQNSPLHF
TRBV30	TRBJ2-5	few	CAWSLGWETQYF
TRBV5-1	TRBJ2-5	-	CASSLVGTGGAETQYF
TRBV20-1	TRBJ2-3	many	CSARGGQDTQYF
TRBV19	TRBJ2-6	few	CASCRQAGSGANVLTF
TRBV6-2/TRBV6-3	TRBJ1-1	-	CASSPTRFEAFF
TRBV12-3/TRBV12-4	TRBJ1-2	few	CASSRGDYGYTF
TRBV6-6	TRBJ1-5	few	CASRDTYSNQPQHF
TRBV7-9	TRBJ1-1	-	CASSLGPFNTEAFF
TRBV18	TRBJ1-4	-	CASSPPGETNEKLFF
TRBV4-1	TRBJ1-5	few	CASSRKGQGADQPQHF
TRBV7-2	TRBJ1-1	few	CASSRITGTTEAFF
TRBV19	TRBJ2-7	once	CASKPVAGGYEQYF
TRBV10-3	TRBJ2-1	few	CAISDLTGGAGEQFF
TRBV19	TRBJ1-4	few	CATEYYEKLFF
TRBV12-3/TRBV12-4	TRBJ2-1	few	CASSLGGLSSYNEQFF
TRBV27	TRBJ2-5	many	CASSFFSGRGQETQYF
TRBV7-2	TRBJ2-7	few	CASSLVGAPSSEQYF
TRBV20-1	TRBJ2-1	many	CSGTGGLPYNEQFF
TRBV5-4	TRBJ1-4	many	CASSLRNEKLFF
TRBV7-2	TRBJ1-5	few	CASSWEGDSYQPQHF
TRBV5-5	TRBJ1-2	few	CASSLAVGGYTF
TRBV12-3/TRBV12-4	TRBJ2-3	few	CASSLVAGVTDTQYF
TRBV7-8	TRBJ2-5	many	CASTRGGPETQYF
TRBV19	TRBJ1-2	few	CASSSRTGTYNYGYTF
TRBV7-9	TRBJ2-1	many	CASSFGQGWDEQFF
TRBV7-2	TRBJ1-1	-	CASSQRSGTGHLNTEAFF